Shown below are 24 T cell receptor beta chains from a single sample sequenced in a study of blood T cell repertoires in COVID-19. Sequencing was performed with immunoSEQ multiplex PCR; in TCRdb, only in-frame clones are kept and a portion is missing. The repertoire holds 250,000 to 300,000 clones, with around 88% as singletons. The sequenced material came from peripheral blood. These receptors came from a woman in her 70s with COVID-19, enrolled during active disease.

The CDR3 DNA sequence: TGTGCCACCAGTGATGGGACAGGGTACTCTGGAAACACCATATATTTT. Amino acid sequence: CATSDGTGYSGNTIYF. The genes are TRBV24-1 and TRBJ1-3; 9 bases agree with TRBD1. The germline V gene encodes CDR1 KGHDR and CDR2 SFDVKD. Trimming cost V 3 bases and J 0 bases; bases outside gene matches: 2. CDR3 size: 16 residues.

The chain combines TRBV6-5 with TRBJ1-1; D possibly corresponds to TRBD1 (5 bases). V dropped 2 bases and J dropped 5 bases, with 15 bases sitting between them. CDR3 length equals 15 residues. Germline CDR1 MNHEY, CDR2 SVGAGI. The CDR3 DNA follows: TGTGCCAGCAGTTACGGGAAACGGGGGGGTACTGAAGCTTTCTTT. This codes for CASSYGKRGGTEAFF.

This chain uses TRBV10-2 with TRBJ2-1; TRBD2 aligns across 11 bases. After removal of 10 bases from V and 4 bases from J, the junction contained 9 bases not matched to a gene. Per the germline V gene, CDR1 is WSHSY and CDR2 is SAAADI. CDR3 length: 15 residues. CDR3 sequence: CATGGPSGGYNEQFF. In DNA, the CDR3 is TGCGCCACCGGGGGTCCTAGCGGGGGGTACAATGAGCAGTTCTTC.

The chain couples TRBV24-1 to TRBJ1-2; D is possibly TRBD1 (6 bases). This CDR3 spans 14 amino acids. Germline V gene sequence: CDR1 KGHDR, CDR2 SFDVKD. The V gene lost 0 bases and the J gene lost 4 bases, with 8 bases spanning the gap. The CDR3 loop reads CATSDLDRTYGYTF. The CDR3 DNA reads TGTGCCACCAGTGATTTGGACAGGACCTATGGCTACACCTTC.

CDR3 sequence (DNA): TGTGCCAGCAGTGAGTCGGGGTACCCCTACGAGCAGTACTTC. It specifies CASSESGYPYEQYF. The chain employs TRBV2 and TRBJ2-7; tentatively, D is TRBD2 (5 bases). Germline V gene data show CDR1 as SNHLY and CDR2 as FYNNEI. The ends were cut back, 3 bases at V and 2 bases at J, with 11 bases in the middle. The CDR3 extends over 14 amino acids.

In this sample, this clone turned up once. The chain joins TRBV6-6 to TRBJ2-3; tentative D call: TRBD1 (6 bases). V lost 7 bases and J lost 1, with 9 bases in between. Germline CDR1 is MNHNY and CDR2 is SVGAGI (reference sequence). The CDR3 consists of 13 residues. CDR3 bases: TGTGCCAGCACCCCAGGGGGCACAGATACGCAGTATTTT. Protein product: CASTPGGTDTQYF.

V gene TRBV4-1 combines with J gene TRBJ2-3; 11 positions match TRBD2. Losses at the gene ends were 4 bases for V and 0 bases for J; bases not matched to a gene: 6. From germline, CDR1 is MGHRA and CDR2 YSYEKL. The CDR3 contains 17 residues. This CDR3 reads CASSRQLAGASTDTQYF. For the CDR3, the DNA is TGCGCCAGCAGCCGCCAACTAGCGGGGGCTAGCACAGATACGCAGTATTTT.

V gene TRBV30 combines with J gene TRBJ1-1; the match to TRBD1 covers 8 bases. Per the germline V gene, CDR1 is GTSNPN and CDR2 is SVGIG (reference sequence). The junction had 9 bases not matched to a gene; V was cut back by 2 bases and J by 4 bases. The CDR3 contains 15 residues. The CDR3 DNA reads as TGTGCCTGGAGTCGAGCAGGGGGCCAGGGCACTGAAGCTTTCTTT. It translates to CAWSRAGGQGTEAFF.

CDR3 amino acids: CSVGGGDYEQYF. The CDR3 coding sequence is TGCAGCGTAGGCGGCGGTGACTACGAGCAGTACTTC. The chain couples TRBV29-1 to TRBJ2-7, with no clear D. Trimming took off 6 bases at V and 3 bases at J, with 12 bases between the two ends. The CDR3 spans 12 residues. Germline-derived CDR1 and CDR2 are SQVTM and ANQGSEA.

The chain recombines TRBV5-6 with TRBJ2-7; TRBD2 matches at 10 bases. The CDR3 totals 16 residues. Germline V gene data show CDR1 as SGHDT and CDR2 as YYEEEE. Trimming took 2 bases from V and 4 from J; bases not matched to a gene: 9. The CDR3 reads CASSFLDKRGGYEQYF. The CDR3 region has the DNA TGTGCCAGCAGCTTCCTGGATAAGCGGGGGGGGTACGAGCAGTACTTC.

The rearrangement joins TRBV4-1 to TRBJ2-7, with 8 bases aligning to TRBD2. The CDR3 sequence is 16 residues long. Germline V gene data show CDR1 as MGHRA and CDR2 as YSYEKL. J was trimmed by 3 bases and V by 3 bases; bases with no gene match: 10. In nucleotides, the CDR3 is TGCGCCAGCAGCCATCACTTAGCGGGGTCGTACTACGAGCAGTACTTC. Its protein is CASSHHLAGSYYEQYF.

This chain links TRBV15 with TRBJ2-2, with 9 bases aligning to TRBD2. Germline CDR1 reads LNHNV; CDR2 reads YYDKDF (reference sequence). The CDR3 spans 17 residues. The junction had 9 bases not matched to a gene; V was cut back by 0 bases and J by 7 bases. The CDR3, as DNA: TGTGCCACCAGCAGAGATCCGGCTAGCGGGGCCCTCGGGGAGCTGTTTTTT. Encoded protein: CATSRDPASGALGELFF.

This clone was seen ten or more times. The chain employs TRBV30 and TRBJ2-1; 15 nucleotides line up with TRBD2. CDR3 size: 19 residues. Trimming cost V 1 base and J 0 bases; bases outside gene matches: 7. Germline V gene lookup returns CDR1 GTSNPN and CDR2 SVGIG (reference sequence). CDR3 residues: CAWSDGLAGGQSSYNEQFF. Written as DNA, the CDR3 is TGTGCCTGGAGTGATGGACTAGCGGGGGGGCAAAGCTCCTACAATGAGCAGTTCTTC.

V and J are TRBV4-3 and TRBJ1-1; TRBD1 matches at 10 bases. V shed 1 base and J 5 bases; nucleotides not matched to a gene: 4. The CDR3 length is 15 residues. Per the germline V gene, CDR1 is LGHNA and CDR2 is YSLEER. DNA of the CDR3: TGCGCCAGCAGCCAAGGACAGGGGGCGTCAACTGAAGCTTTCTTT. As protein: CASSQGQGASTEAFF.

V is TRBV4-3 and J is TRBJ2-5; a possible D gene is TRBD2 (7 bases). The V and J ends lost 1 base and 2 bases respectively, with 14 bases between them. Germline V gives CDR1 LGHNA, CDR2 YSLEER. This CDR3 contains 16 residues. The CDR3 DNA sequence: TGCGCCAGCAGCCAAGGGGGGGGCTCCAGGCAAGAGACCCAGTACTTC. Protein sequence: CASSQGGGSRQETQYF.

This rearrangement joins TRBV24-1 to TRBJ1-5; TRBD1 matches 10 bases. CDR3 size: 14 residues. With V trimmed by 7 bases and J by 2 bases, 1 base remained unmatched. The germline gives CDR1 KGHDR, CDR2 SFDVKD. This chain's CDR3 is CATSGTGGNQPQHF. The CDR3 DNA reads TGTGCCACCAGCGGGACAGGGGGCAATCAGCCCCAGCATTTT.

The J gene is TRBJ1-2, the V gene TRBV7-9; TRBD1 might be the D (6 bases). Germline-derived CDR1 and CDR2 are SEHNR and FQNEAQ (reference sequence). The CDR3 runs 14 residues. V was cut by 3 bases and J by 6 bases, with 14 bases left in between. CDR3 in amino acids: CASSLQGPVDGYTF. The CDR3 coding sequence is TGTGCCAGCAGCTTGCAGGGGCCGGTAGATGGCTACACCTTC.

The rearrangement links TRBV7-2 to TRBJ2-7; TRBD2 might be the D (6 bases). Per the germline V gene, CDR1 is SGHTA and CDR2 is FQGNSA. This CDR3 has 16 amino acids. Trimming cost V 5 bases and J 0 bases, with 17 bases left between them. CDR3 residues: CASSLGGRSVSYEQYF. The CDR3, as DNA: TGTGCCAGCAGCCTCGGGGGACGGTCAGTCTCCTACGAGCAGTACTTC.

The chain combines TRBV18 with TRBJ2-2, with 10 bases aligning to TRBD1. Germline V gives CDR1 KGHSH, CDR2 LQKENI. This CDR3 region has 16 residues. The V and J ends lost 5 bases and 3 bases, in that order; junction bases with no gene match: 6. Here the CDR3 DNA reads TGTGCCAGCTCATCATCCGGGACAGGGGACACCGGGGAGCTGTTTTTT. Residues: CASSSSGTGDTGELFF.

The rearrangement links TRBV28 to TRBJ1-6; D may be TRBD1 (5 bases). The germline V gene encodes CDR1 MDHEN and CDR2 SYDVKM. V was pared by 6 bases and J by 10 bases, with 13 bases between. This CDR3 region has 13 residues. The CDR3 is CASSLFQGSPLHF. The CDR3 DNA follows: TGTGCCAGCAGCCTCTTCCAGGGCTCACCCCTCCACTTT.

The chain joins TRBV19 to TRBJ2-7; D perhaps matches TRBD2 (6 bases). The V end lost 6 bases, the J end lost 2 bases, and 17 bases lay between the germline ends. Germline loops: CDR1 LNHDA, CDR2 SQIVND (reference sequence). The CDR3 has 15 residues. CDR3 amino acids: CASRETSMGPYEQYF. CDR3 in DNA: TGTGCCAGTAGGGAGACTAGTATGGGGCCCTACGAGCAGTACTTC.

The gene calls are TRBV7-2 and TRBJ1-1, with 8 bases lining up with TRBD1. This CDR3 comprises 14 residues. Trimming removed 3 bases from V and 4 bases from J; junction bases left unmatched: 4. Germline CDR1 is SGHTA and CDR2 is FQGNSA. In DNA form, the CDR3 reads TGTGCCAGCAGCTTGGACAGGGAGAGCACTGAAGCTTTCTTT. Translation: CASSLDRESTEAFF.

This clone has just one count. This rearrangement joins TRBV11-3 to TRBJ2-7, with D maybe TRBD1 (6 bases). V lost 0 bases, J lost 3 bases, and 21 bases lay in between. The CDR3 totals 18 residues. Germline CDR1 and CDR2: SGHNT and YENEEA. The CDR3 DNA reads TGTGCCAGCAGCTTAGATAAGCTTCTGGGCAGGGGATGCTACGAGCAGTACTTC. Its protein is CASSLDKLLGRGCYEQYF.

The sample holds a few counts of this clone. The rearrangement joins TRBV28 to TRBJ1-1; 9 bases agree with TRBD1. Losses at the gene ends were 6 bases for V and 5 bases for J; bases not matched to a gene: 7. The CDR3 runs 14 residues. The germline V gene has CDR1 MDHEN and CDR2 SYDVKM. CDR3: CASSNRGRITEAFF. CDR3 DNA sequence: TGTGCCAGCAGCAACAGGGGGCGCATTACTGAAGCTTTCTTT. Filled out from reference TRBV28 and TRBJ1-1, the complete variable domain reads DVKVTQSSRYLVKRTGEKVFLECVQDMDHENMFWYRQDPGLGLRLIYFSYDVKMKEKGDIPEGYSVSREKKERFSLILESASTNQTSMYLCASSNRGRITEAFFGQGTRLTVV.